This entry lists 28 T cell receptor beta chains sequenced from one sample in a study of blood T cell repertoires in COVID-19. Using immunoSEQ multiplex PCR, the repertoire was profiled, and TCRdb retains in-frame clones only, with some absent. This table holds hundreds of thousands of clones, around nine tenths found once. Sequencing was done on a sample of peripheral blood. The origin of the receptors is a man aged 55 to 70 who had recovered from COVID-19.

The CDR3 is CASSVTGTGGWNEQFF. Here the CDR3 DNA reads TGCGCCAGCAGTGTGACCGGGACCGGGGGTTGGAATGAGCAGTTCTTC. V usage is TRBV10-1 and J usage is TRBJ2-1, with D possibly matching TRBD2 (6 bases). Germline V gene sequence: CDR1 WNHNN, CDR2 SYGVQD (reference sequence). V shed 4 bases and J shed 7 bases, with 20 bases lying between them. The CDR3 is 16 residues long.

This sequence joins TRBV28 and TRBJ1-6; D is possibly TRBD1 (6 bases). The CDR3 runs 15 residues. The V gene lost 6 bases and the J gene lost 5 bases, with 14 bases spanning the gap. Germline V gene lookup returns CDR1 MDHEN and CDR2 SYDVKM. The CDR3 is CASRKGTPHNSPLHF. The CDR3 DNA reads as TGTGCCAGCAGGAAAGGGACACCACATAATTCACCCCTCCACTTT. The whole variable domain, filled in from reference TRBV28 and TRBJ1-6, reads DVKVTQSSRYLVKRTGEKVFLECVQDMDHENMFWYRQDPGLGLRLIYFSYDVKMKEKGDIPEGYSVSREKKERFSLILESASTNQTSMYLCASRKGTPHNSPLHFGNGTRLTVT.

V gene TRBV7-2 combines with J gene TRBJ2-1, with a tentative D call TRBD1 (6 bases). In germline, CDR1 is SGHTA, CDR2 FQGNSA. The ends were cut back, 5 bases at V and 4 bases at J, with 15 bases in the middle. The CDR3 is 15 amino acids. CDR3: CASSLRQEPYNEQFF. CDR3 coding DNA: TGTGCCAGCAGCCTGAGACAGGAACCTTACAATGAGCAGTTCTTC.

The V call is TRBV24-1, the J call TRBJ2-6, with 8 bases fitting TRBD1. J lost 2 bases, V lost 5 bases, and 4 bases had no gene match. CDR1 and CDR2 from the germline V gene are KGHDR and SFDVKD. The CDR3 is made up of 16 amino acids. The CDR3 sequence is CATSAGGAPGANVLTF. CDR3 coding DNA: TGTGCCACCAGTGCAGGGGGCGCCCCTGGGGCCAACGTCCTGACTTTC.

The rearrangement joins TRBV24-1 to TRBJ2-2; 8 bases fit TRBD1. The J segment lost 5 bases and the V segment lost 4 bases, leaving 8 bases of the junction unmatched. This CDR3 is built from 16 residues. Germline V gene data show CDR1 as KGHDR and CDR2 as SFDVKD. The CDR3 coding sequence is TGTGCCACCAGTGAAGGTACAGGGGGTTTTACCGGGGAGCTGTTTTTT. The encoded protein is CATSEGTGGFTGELFF.

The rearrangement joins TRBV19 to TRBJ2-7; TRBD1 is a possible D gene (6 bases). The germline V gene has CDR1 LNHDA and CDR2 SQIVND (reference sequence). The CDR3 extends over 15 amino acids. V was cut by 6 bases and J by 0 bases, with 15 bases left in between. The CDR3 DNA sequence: TGTGCCAGTAGCCGACAGGCCACTCACTCCTACGAGCAGTACTTC. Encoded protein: CASSRQATHSYEQYF.

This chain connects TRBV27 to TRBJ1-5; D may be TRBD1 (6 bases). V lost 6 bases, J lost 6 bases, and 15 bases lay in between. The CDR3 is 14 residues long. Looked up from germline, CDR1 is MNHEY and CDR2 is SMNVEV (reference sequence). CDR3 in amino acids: CASSPPGVSQPQHF. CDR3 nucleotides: TGTGCCAGCAGCCCCCCAGGGGTATCTCAGCCCCAGCATTTT.

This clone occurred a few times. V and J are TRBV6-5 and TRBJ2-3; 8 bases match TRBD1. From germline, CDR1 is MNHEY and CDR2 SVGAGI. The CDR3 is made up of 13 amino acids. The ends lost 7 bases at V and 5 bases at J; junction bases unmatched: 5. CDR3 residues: CASTRTGGDTQYF. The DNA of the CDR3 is TGTGCCAGCACTCGTACAGGGGGAGATACGCAGTATTTT.

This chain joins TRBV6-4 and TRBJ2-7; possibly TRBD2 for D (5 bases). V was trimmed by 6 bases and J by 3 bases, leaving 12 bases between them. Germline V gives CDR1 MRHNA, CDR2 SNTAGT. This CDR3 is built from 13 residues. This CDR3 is CASSHEGGYEQYF. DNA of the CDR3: TGTGCCAGCAGCCATGAGGGCGGCTACGAGCAGTACTTC.

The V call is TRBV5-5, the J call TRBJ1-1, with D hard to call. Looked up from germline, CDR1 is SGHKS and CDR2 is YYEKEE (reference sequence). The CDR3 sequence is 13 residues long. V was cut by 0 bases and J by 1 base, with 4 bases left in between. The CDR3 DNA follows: TGTGCCAGCAGCTTGGCATCGAACACTGAAGCTTTCTTT. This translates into CASSLASNTEAFF.

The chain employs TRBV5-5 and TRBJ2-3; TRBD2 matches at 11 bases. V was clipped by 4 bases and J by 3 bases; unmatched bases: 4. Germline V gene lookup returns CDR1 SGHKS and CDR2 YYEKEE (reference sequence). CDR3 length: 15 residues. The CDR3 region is CASSSSGRETDTQYF. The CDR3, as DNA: TGTGCCAGCAGCAGTAGCGGGAGGGAGACAGATACGCAGTATTTT.

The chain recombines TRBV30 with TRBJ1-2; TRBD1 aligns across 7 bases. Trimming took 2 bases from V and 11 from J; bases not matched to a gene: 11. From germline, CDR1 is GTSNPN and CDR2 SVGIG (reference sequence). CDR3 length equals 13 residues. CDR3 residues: CAWSTGQLKLYTF. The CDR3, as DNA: TGTGCCTGGAGTACGGGACAGTTAAAGTTGTACACCTTC.

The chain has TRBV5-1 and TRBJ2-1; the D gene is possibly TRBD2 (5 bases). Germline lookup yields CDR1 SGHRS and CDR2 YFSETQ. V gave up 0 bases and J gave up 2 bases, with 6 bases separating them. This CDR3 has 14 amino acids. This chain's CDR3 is CASSLVLAYNEQFF. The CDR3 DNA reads TGCGCCAGCAGCTTGGTACTAGCCTACAATGAGCAGTTCTTC. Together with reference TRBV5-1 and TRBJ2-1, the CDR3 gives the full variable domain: KAGVTQTPRYLIKTRGQQVTLSCSPISGHRSVSWYQQTPGQGLQFLFEYFSETQRNKGNFPGRFSGRQFSNSRSEMNVSTLELGDSALYLCASSLVLAYNEQFFGPGTRLTVL.

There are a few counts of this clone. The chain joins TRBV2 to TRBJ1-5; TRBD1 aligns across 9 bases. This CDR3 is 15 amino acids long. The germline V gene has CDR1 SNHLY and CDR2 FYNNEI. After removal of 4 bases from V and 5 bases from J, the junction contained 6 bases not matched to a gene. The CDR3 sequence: CASSGTGGPYQPQHF. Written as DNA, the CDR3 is TGTGCCAGCAGTGGCACAGGGGGCCCTTATCAGCCCCAGCATTTT.

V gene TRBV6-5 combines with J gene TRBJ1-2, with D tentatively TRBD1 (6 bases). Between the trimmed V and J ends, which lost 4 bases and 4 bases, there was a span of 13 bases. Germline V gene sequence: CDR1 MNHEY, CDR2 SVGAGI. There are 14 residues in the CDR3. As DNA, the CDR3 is TGTGCCAGCAGTTTCCAGGGGCCCTTCTATGGCTACACCTTC. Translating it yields CASSFQGPFYGYTF.

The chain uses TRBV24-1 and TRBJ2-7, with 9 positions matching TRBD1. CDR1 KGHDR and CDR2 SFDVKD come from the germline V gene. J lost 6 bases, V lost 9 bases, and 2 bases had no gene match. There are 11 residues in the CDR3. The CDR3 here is CATEQGAEQYF. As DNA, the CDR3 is TGTGCCACCGAACAGGGGGCCGAGCAGTACTTC.

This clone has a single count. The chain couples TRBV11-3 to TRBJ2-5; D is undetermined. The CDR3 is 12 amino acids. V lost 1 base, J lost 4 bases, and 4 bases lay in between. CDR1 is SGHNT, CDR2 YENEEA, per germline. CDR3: CASSLAGETQYF. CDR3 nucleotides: TGTGCCAGCAGCTTAGCCGGAGAGACCCAGTACTTC.

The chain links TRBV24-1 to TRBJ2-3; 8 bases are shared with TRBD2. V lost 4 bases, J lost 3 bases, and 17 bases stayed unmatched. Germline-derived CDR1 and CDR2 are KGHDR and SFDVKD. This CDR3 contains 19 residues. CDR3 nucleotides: TGTGCCACCAGTGACAAGGGCCCGGGAGGGCCAGGTGGGACAGATACGCAGTATTTT. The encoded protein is CATSDKGPGGPGGTDTQYF.

CDR3 DNA: TGTGCCAGCTCACGTGCGGCCCTGGGTGAAAAACTGTTTTTT. Protein: CASSRAALGEKLFF. This chain connects TRBV18 to TRBJ1-4; the D is unclear. V gave up 4 bases and J gave up 7 bases, with 13 bases separating them. The CDR3 has 14 residues. Germline CDR1 is KGHSH and CDR2 is LQKENI.

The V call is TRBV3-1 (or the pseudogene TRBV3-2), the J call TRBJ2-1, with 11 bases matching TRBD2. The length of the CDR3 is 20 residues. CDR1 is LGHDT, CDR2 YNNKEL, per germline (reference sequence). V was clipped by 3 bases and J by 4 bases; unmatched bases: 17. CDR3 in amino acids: CASSHSGHHQLAGVYNEQFF. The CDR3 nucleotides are TGTGCCAGCAGCCACTCGGGACATCACCAACTAGCGGGGGTGTACAATGAGCAGTTCTTC.

The CDR3, as DNA: TGTGCCAGTTCCGCCGGGACAGGCCCCTCTGGGGCCAACGTCCTGACTTTC. Translating gives CASSAGTGPSGANVLTF. The chain joins TRBV19 to TRBJ2-6, with 8 bases matching TRBD1. CDR3 length equals 17 residues. After removal of 8 bases from V and 0 bases from J, the junction contained 9 bases not matched to a gene. Germline CDR1 LNHDA, CDR2 SQIVND (reference sequence).

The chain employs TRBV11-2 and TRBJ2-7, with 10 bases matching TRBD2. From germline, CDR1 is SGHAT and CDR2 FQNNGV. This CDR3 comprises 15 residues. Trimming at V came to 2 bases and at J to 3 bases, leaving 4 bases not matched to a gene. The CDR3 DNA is TGTGCCAGCAGCTTACTAGCGGGGGCCTTCTACGAGCAGTACTTC. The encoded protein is CASSLLAGAFYEQYF.

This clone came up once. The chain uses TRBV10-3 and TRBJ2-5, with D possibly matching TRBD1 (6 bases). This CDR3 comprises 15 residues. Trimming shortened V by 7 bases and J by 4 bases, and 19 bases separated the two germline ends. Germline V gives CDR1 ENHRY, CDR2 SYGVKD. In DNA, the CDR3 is TGTGCCATCAAACCCAATCCGGGACACAGAGAGACCCAGTACTTC. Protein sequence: CAIKPNPGHRETQYF.

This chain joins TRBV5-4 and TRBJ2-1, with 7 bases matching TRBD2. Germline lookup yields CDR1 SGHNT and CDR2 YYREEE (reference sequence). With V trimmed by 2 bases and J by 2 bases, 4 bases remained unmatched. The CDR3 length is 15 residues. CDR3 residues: CASSFGGSPYNEQFF. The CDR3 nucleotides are TGTGCCAGCAGCTTCGGCGGGAGCCCCTACAATGAGCAGTTCTTC. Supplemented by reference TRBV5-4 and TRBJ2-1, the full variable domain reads ETGVTQSPTHLIKTRGQQVTLRCSSQSGHNTVSWYQQALGQGPQFIFQYYREEENGRGNFPPRFSGLQFPNYSSELNVNALELDDSALYLCASSFGGSPYNEQFFGPGTRLTVL.

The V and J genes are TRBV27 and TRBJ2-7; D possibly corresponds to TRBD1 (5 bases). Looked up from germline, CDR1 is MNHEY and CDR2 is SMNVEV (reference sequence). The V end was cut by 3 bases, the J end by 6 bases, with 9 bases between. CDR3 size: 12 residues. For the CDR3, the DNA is TGTGCCAGCAGTTTTGTAGGGGCCGAGCAGTACTTC. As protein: CASSFVGAEQYF.

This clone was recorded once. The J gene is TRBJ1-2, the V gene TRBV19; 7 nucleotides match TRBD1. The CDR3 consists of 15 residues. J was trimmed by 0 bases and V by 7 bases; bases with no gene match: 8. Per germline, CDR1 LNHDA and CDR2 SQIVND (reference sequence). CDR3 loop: CASTPGTVANYGYTF. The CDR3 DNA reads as TGTGCCAGTACCCCTGGGACAGTAGCTAACTATGGCTACACCTTC.

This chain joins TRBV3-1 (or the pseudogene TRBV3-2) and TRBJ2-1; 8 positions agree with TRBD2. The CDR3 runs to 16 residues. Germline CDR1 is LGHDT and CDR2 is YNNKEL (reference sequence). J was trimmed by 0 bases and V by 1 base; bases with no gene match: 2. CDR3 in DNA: TGTGCCAGCAGCCAAGGGGCGGGGGGCTCCTACAATGAGCAGTTCTTC. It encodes CASSQGAGGSYNEQFF.

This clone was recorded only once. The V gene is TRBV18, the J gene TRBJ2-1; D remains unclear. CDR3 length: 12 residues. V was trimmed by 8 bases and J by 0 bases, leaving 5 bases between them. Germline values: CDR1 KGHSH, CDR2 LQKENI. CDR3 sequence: CASEASYNEQFF. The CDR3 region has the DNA TGTGCCAGCGAGGCCTCCTACAATGAGCAGTTCTTC. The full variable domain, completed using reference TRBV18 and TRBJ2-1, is NAGVMQNPRHLVRRRGQEARLRCSPMKGHSHVYWYRQLPEEGLKFMVYLQKENIIDESGMPKERFSAEFPKEGPSILRIQQVVRGDSAAYFCASEASYNEQFFGPGTRLTVL.